The sequence of this T cell receptor (beta chain) was determined in a study of blood T cells in healthy people across ages. A J-beta primer mix and a sample-barcoded 5' primer were used in a second PCR of roughly 6 to 11 cycles. TCRdb analysed the 5' RACE reads with MiXCR anew, one entry per CDR3 protein. The repertoire holds some 1,800,000 distinct CDR3 sequences, with approximately 40% as singletons. Per individual sample, total RNA of at least 5 micrograms was extracted. The CDR3 runs 13 residues. Trimming left V 3 bases short and J 11 bases short, with 16 bases between. This TCR came from a human donor in good health. Material for sequencing was blood. The genes are TRBV12-3 or TRBV12-4 and TRBJ1-1, with D possibly matching TRBD1 (5 bases). The CDR3: CASSLHPGDLAFF. In DNA form, the CDR3 reads TGTGCCAGCAGTTTGCACCCTGGGGACTTGGCTTTCTTT.